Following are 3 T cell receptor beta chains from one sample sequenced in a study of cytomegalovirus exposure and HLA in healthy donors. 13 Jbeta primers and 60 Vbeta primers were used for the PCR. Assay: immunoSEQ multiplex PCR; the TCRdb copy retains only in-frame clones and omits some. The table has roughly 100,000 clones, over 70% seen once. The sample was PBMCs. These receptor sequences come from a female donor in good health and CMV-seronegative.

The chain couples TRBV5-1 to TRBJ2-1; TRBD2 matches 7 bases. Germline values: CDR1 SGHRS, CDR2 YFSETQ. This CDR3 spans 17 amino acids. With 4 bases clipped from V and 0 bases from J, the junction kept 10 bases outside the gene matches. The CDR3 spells CASSPYGRESSYNEQFF. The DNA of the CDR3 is TGCGCCAGCAGCCCCTACGGGCGGGAGAGCTCCTACAATGAGCAGTTCTTC.

CDR3 bases: TGTGCCATCAGTACGGACAGGGGAGAGACTGAAGCTTTCTTT. It translates to CAISTDRGETEAFF. The rearrangement links TRBV10-3 to TRBJ1-1, with TRBD1 matching over 9 bases. Unmatched junction bases numbered 6, after V lost 5 bases and J lost 5 bases. This CDR3 region has 14 residues. CDR1 is ENHRY and CDR2 is SYGVKD in the germline V gene.

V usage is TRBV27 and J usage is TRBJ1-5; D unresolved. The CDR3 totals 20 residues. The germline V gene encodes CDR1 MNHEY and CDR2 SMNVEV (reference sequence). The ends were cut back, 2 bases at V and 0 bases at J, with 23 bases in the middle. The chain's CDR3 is CASSLIDFTPAVYSNQPQHF. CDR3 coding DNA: TGTGCCAGCAGTTTAATAGACTTCACCCCCGCGGTTTATAGCAATCAGCCCCAGCATTTT.